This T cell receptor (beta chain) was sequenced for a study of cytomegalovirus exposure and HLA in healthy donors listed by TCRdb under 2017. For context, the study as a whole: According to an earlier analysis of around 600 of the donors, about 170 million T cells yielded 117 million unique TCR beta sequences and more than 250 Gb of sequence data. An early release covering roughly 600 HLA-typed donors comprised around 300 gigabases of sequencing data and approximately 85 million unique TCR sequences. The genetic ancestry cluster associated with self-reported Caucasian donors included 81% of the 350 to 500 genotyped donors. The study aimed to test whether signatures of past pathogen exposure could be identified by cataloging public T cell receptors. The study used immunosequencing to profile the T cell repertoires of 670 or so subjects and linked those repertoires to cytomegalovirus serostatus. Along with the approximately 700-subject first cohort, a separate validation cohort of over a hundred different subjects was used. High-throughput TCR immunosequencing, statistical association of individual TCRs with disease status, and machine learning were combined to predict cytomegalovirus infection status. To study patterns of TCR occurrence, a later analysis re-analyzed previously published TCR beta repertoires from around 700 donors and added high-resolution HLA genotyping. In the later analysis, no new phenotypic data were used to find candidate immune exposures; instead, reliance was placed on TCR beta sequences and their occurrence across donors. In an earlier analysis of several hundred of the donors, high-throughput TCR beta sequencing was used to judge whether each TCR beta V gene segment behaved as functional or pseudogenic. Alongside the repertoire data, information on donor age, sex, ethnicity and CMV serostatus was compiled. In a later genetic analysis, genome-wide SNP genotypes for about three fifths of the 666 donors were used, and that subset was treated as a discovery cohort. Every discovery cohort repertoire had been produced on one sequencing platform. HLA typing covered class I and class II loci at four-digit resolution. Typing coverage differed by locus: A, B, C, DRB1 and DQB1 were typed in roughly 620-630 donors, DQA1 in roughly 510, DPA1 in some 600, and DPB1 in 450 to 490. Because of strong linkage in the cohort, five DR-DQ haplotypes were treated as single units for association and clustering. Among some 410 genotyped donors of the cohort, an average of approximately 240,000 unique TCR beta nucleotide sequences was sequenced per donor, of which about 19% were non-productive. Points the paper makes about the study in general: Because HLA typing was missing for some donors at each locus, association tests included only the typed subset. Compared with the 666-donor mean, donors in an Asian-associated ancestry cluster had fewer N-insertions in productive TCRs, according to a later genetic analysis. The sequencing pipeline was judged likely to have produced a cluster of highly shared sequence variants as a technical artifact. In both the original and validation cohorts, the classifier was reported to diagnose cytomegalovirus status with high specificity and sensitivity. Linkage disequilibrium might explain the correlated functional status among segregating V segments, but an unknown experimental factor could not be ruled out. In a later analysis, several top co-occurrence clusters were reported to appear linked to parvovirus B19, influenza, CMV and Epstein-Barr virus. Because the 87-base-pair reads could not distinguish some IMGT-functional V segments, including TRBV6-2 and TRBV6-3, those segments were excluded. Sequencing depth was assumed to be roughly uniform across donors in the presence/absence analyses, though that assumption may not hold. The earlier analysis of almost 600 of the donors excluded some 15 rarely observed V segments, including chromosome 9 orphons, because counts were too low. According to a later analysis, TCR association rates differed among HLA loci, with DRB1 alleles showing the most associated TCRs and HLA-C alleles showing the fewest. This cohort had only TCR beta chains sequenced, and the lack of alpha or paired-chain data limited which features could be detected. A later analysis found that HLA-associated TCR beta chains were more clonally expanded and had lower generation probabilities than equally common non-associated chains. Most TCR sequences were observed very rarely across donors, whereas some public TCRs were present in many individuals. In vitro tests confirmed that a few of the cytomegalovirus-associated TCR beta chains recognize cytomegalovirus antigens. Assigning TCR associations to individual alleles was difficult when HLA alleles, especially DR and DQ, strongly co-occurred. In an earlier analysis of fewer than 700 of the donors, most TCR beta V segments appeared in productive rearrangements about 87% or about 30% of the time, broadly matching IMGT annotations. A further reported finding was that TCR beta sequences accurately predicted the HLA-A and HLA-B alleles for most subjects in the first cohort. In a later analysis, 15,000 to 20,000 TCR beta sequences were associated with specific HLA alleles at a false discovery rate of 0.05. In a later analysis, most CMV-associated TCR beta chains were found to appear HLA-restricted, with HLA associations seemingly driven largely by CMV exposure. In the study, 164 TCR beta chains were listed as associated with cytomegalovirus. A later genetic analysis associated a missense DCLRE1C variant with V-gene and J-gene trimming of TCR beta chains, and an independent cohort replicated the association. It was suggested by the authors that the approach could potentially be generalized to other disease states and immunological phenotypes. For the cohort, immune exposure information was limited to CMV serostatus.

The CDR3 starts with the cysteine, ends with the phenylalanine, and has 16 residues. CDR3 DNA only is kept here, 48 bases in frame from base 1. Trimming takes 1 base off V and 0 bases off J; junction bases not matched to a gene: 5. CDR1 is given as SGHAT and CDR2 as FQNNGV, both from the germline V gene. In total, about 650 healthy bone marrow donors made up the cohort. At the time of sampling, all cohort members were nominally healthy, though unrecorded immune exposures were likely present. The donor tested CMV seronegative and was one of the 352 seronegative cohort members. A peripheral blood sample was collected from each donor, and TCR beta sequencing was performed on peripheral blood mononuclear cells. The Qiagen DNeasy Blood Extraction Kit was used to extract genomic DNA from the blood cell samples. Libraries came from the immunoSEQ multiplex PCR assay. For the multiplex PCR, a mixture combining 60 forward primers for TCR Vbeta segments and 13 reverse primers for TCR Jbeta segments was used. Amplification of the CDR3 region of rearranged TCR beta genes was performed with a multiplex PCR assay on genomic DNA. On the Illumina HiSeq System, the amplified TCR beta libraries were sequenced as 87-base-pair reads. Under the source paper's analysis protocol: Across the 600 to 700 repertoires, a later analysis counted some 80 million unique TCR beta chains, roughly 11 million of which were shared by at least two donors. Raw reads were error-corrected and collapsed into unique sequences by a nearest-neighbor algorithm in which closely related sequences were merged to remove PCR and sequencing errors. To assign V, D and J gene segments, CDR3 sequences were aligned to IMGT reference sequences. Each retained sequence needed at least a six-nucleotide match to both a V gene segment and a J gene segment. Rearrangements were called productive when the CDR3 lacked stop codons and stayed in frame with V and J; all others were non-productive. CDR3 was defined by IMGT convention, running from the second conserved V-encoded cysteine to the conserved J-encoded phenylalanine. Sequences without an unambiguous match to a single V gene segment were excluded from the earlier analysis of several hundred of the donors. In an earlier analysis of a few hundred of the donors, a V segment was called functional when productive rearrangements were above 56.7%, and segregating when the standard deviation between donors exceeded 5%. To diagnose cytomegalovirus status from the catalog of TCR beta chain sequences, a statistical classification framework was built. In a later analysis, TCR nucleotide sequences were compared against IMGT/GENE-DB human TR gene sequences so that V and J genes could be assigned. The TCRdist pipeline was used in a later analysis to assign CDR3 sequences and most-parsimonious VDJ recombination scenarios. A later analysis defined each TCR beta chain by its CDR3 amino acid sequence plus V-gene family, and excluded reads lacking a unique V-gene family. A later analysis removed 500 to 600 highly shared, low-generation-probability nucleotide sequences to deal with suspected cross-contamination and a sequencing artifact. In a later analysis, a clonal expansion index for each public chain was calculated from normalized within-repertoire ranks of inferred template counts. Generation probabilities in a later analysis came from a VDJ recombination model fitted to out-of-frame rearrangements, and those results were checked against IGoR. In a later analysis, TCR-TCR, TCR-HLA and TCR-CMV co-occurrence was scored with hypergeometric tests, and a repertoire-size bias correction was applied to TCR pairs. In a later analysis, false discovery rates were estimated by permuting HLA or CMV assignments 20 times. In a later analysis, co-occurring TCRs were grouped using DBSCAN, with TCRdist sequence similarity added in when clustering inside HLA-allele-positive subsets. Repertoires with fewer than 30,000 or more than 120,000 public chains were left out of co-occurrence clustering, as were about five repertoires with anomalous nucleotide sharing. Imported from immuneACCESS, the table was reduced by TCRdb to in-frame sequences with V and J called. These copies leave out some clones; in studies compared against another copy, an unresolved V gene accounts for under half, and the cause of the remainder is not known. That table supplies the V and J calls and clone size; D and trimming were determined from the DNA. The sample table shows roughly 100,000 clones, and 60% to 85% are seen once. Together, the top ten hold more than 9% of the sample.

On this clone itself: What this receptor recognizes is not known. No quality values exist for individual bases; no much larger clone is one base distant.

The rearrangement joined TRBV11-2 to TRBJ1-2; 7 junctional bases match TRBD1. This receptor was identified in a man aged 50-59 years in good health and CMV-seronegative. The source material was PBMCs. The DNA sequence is TGTGCCAGCAGCTTAGCGGGACAGAAAGCTAACTATGGCTACACCTTC. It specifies CASSLAGQKANYGYTF. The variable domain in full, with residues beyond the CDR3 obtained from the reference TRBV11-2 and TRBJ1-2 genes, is EAGVAQSPRYKIIEKRQSVAFWCNPISGHATLYWYQQILGQGPKLLIQFQNNGVVDDSQLPKDRFSAERLKGVDSTLKIQPAKLEDSAVYLCASSLAGQKANYGYTFGSGTRLTVV.